This TCR beta chain was identified during a study of blood T cells in healthy people across ages (dated by TCRdb to about 2015). Regarding the research as a whole: In model experiments, template switching captured about one uniquely barcoded TCR beta cDNA molecule for every two T cells. To avoid experimental bias, donors of different ages were distributed randomly across sequencing lanes. Four age groups were formed from the donors: young (average approximately 15 years), middle-aged (roughly 38), aged (over 55) and long-lived (roughly 88). Using deep sequencing normalized with unique cDNA molecular identifiers, the study measured how TCR beta repertoire diversity changes with age. Two additional independent replicas of 1 million unique cDNA reads from the same blood draw were analyzed for two donors (one aged 18 to 30 and one aged 80 or older). The investigation overall reported the following: Observed TCR beta diversity per million T cells fell roughly linearly with age, and a significant reduction was already apparent by age about 38. Compared with the aged group, more naive CD4+ T cells, fewer expanded clones and increased TCR diversity were shown by the long-lived group, suggesting age selection. Observed TCR beta diversity correlated strongly with the percentage of naive T cells measured by flow cytometry. Conclusive comparison of naive and antigen-experienced compartments was prevented by the profiling of bulk unsorted PBMCs. Because the CMV infection status of the donors was unknown, age-related changes in expanded clonotypes may potentially have been confounded. Estimates of total diversity based on one million sequenced T cells were considered lower bounds and underestimates.

Via the germline V gene, CDR1 is SGHTA and CDR2 FQGNSA. Measured from the cysteine to the phenylalanine, the CDR3 is 13 residues long. The retained sequence is limited to the CDR3, 39 bases, with the frame set at the first base. V and J are truncated by 5 bases and 3 bases respectively, leaving an intervening sequence of 11 bases. As regards this clonotype: No cognate antigen has been identified for it. Within one base of it there is no much larger clone, and no base qualities were kept.

To prepare the library, 5' RACE was applied. Sequencing instrument: Illumina HiSeq 2500. A second roughly 6 to 12 cycle PCR used a sample-barcoded 5' primer and a J-beta primer mix. A template-switch 5' adaptor carrying 12 random nucleotides introduced a unique molecular identifier onto each TCR beta cDNA molecule. Each sample yielded at least 3 million CDR3-containing paired-end reads. All of the RNA was converted into first-strand cDNA using the Mint cDNA synthesis kit, with a TRBC-specific oligonucleotide serving as the primer. All cDNA was treated with uracil-DNA glycosylase and then went through a first 18-cycle PCR with the universal primers M1SS and BC2_uni_R. Per the authors' processing: For normalization, 1 million high-quality reads were randomly selected from each sample, with every read carrying a distinct molecular identifier. Instead of being binned into consensus sequences, reads that shared molecular identifiers were thrown out. MiTCR, with a Q25 quality threshold and the strictest error-elimination algorithm, was used for CDR3 identification, clonotype clustering and error correction. A nonparametric unseen species model with Euler transformation was used to estimate lower-bound total TCR beta diversity. TCRdb handled the public reads itself, with Q25 trimming in fastp and clone calling in MiXCR, and kept productive beta chains. Identical CDR3 proteins give one entry, which carries the most common genes and DNA. What appears here as the V and J calls and clone size reflects TCRdb's work, not the paper's. This sample holds fewer than 700,000 distinct CDR3 sequences; roughly 48% were observed only once. The ten largest clones represent around 23% of the sample.

Systemically healthy Caucasian individuals from Russia, 39 in total and aged roughly 6 to 100 years, were included as donors. Roughly 10 milliliters of peripheral blood were drawn from each donor into EDTA-treated Vacutainer tubes. Ficoll-Paque density-gradient centrifugation was used to isolate PBMCs, with at least 6.5 million obtained per sample. Trizol reagent was used to extract total RNA from the PBMCs, yielding at least 5 micrograms per sample. The percentages of naive CD45RAhigh/CD27high T cells were determined by flow cytometry on a PBMC aliquot from every donor. The receptor was derived from a man older than 75 in good health. Material: blood. The chain is assembled from TRBV7-2 and TRBJ2-7; possibly the D gene is TRBD2, per 6 matching bases. Here the CDR3 is given as CASSPRTIYEQYF. The DNA reads as follows: TGTGCCAGCAGCCCCCGGACTATCTACGAGCAGTACTTC.